The present entry profiles one TCR beta chain with its context. The antigen remains undetermined. The V end was cut by 7 bases, the J end by 8 bases, with 33 bases between. The germline V gene has CDR1 LNHDA and CDR2 SQIVND (reference sequence). The CDR3 extends over 19 amino acids. Although they were nominally healthy when sampled, donors likely had unrecorded immune exposures. This entry is derived from a study of cytomegalovirus exposure and HLA in healthy donors. Study-level points and caveats: Analyzed later, association rates of TCRs varied across HLA loci, with DRB1 most and HLA-C fewest. CMV serostatus was the sole immune exposure data available.

Primers for the PCR totalled 60 Vbeta and 13 Jbeta. The repertoire was sequenced with immunoSEQ multiplex PCR; TCRdb's copy has only in-frame clones and lacks some. This table has fewer than 100,000 clones, roughly 80% appearing once. The clonotype originates from a male donor in good health and CMV-seronegative. Sequencing input: PBMCs. The chain joins TRBV19 to TRBJ2-1; TRBD1 might be the D (5 bases). The CDR3 nucleotides read TGTGCCAGTACGGCGTCAACAGGCCAGCGAAGGGATTTAGGAGATGAGCAGTTCTTC. It encodes CASTASTGQRRDLGDEQFF. The variable domain in full, completed from reference TRBV19 and TRBJ2-1, reads DGGITQSPKYLFRKEGQNVTLSCEQNLNHDAMYWYRQDPGQGLRLIYYSQIVNDFQKGDIAEGYSVSREKKESFPLTVTSAQKNPTAFYLCASTASTGQRRDLGDEQFFGPGTRLTVL.